The clone carrying this T cell receptor beta chain is a singleton in its sample. Its antigen is unidentified. This sample was taken from a study of T cells in Graves' hyperthyroidism and ophthalmopathy. Study conclusions and caveats: Most expanded thyroid clonotypes above 0.001 recurred in blood.

With 8 bases clipped from V and 8 bases from J, the junction kept 7 bases outside the gene matches. Germline values: CDR1 MGHDK, CDR2 SYGVNS. The CDR3 has 14 residues. RNA transcripts provided the source from which TCR beta CDR3 regions were amplified. Researchers ran a first-round RT-PCR on the TCR CDR3 using the HTBI primer set. TCRdb re-called the multiplex PCR reads through MiXCR, storing one row per CDR3 protein. The sample holds about 700,000 distinct CDR3 sequences, approximately 42% seen once. The chain uses TRBV25-1 and TRBJ1-6; 9 bases line up with TRBD1. The clonotype originates from an adult man with Graves' disease, either hyperthyroidism or ophthalmopathy (not recorded which). The sequencing input was peripheral blood or thyroid tissue (not recorded which). The CDR3 loop reads CASRDRDSHSPLHF. The CDR3 DNA reads as TGTGCCAGCCGGGACAGGGATAGTCATTCACCCCTCCACTTT.